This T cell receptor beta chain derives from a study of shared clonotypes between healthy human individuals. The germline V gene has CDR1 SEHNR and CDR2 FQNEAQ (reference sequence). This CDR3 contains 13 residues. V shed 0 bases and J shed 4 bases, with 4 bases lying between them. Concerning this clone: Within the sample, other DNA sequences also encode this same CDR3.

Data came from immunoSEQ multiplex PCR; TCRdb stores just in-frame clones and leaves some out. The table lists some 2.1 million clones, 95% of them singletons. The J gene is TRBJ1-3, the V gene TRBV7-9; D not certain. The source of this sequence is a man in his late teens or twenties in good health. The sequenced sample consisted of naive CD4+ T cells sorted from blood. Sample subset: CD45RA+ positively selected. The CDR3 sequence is CASSLALGNTIYF. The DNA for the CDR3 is TGTGCCAGCAGCTTAGCGCTAGGAAACACCATATATTTT.